These 24 T cell receptor beta chains were sequenced from one sample in a study of shared clonotypes between healthy human individuals. Profiled with immunoSEQ multiplex PCR; TCRdb holds only in-frame clones, not every one. The table has some 200,000 clones, 50% to 75% seen once. Source material: memory CD4+ T cells sorted from blood. Subset given: CD45RA-negative fraction. These receptors all stem from a man aged 25 to 45 in good health.

V gene TRBV11-3 combines with J gene TRBJ2-2; possible D gene TRBD2, 6 bases. The CDR3 runs to 14 residues. Trimming took off 4 bases at V and 11 bases at J, with 17 bases between the two ends. CDR1 SGHNT and CDR2 YENEEA come from the germline V gene. The CDR3 coding sequence is TGTGCCAGCAGCTCCCGCCTCGGAGGGCCTGAGCTGTTTTTT. It yields the protein CASSSRLGGPELFF.

This chain links TRBV5-1 with TRBJ2-3, with 9 bases identical to TRBD2. There are 15 residues in the CDR3. V shed 4 bases, J shed 0 bases, and the junction held 3 bases outside the gene matches. In germline, CDR1 is SGHRS, CDR2 YFSETQ. CDR3 protein: CASSLAGSSTDTQYF. DNA for the CDR3: TGCGCCAGCAGCCTAGCGGGATCTAGCACAGATACGCAGTATTTT.

The chain links TRBV18 to TRBJ1-5; D is uncertain. Per germline, CDR1 KGHSH and CDR2 LQKENI. CDR3 length: 14 residues. V lost 3 bases, J lost 0 bases, and 6 bases lay in between. The CDR3 reads CASSPQHSNQPQHF. The CDR3 DNA sequence: TGTGCCAGCTCACCCCAGCATAGCAATCAGCCCCAGCATTTT. Supplemented by reference TRBV18 and TRBJ1-5, the full variable domain reads NAGVMQNPRHLVRRRGQEARLRCSPMKGHSHVYWYRQLPEEGLKFMVYLQKENIIDESGMPKERFSAEFPKEGPSILRIQQVVRGDSAAYFCASSPQHSNQPQHFGDGTRLSIL.

This clone occurred once. This chain links TRBV28 with TRBJ1-3; TRBD1 aligns across 7 bases. CDR1 and CDR2 (germline): MDHEN, SYDVKM. V gave up 4 bases and J gave up 2 bases; unmatched junction bases: 8. The CDR3 runs to 16 residues. DNA of the CDR3: TGTGCCAGCAGTTCAAGACAGGGTCACGCTGGAAACACCATATATTTT. Translated: CASSSRQGHAGNTIYF.

CDR3: CSVAGGLYQPQHF. The CDR3 DNA is TGCAGCGTTGCGGGAGGGCTCTATCAGCCCCAGCATTTT. The chain employs TRBV29-1 and TRBJ1-5; D gene ambiguous. The germline gives CDR1 SQVTM, CDR2 ANQGSEA. The CDR3 loop spans 13 amino acids. V lost 4 bases to trimming and J lost 5 bases, with 12 bases between them. Based on the CDR3 plus reference TRBV29-1 and TRBJ1-5, the full variable domain is SAVISQKPSRDICQRGTSLTIQCQVDSQVTMMFWYRQQPGQSLTLIATANQGSEATYESGFVIDKFPISRPNLTFSTLTVSNMSPEDSSIYLCSVAGGLYQPQHFGDGTRLSIL.

The chain carries TRBV29-1 and TRBJ2-1; 13 bases agree with TRBD2. J was trimmed by 3 bases and V by 1 base; bases with no gene match: 9. This CDR3 is 18 amino acids long. From germline, CDR1 is SQVTM and CDR2 ANQGSEA. DNA for the CDR3: TGCAGCGTTGAAGCGGGACTAGCGGGAAAGGGGGTCTACAATGAGCAGTTCTTC. Translation gives CSVEAGLAGKGVYNEQFF.

This clone came up a few times. J is TRBJ1-1 and V is TRBV29-1; TRBD1 agrees at 7 bases. The CDR3 contains 14 residues. Germline V CDR1 and CDR2: SQVTM, ANQGSEA. The chain's CDR3 is CGARAGGTNTEAFF. CDR3 DNA sequence: TGCGGAGCAAGGGCAGGGGGAACGAACACTGAAGCTTTCTTT.

This clone appeared a few times. Just one base apart from a much larger clone, this may be a read error. The sample contains more than one DNA sequence encoding this CDR3. This chain connects TRBV6-5 to TRBJ2-7, with unresolved D. Germline loops: CDR1 MNHEY, CDR2 SVGAGI. With 5 bases removed from V and 3 bases from J, the gap between germline ends came to 5 bases. This CDR3 has 11 residues. CDR3 region: CASSLGYEQYF. The DNA for the CDR3 is TGTGCCAGCAGTCTCGGCTACGAGCAGTACTTC.

The chain combines TRBV7-9 with TRBJ1-5; D might be TRBD1 (6 bases). V was clipped by 3 bases and J by 2 bases, with 11 bases between them. The CDR3 length is 15 residues. Germline V CDR1 and CDR2: SEHNR, FQNEAQ (reference sequence). The CDR3 region is CASSFGGTGNQPQHF. DNA for the CDR3: TGTGCCAGCAGCTTCGGGGGCACGGGCAATCAGCCCCAGCATTTT.

The chain combines TRBV7-2 with TRBJ2-3; D not certain. From germline, CDR1 is SGHTA and CDR2 FQGNSA. V dropped 1 base and J dropped 2 bases, with 7 bases sitting between them. The CDR3 runs 14 residues. CDR3 sequence reads: CASSLVANTDTQYF. The CDR3 bases are TGTGCCAGCAGCTTAGTGGCGAACACAGATACGCAGTATTTT.

The chain couples TRBV4-3 to TRBJ2-3; D uncertain. CDR1 is LGHNA, CDR2 YSLEER, per germline. The germline V and J ends were trimmed by 0 bases and 6 bases, with 10 bases remaining between them. The CDR3 loop spans 14 amino acids. This CDR3 is CASSQEWAPDTQYF. DNA of the CDR3: TGCGCCAGCAGCCAAGAATGGGCTCCCGATACGCAGTATTTT.

This clone was seen a handful of times. The rearrangement joins TRBV28 to TRBJ2-7, with 8 bases aligning to TRBD1. Germline V gene data show CDR1 as MDHEN and CDR2 as SYDVKM. The trim removed 9 bases at V and 3 bases at J, leaving 10 bases unmatched. The CDR3 covers 14 residues. CDR3: CASQLRDRFYEQYF. Here the CDR3 DNA reads TGTGCCAGTCAACTCCGGGACAGGTTCTACGAGCAGTACTTC.

The chain combines TRBV6-5 with TRBJ2-3, with D possibly being TRBD2 (5 bases). V was pared by 0 bases and J by 9 bases, with 10 bases between. Germline CDR1 reads MNHEY; CDR2 reads SVGAGI. CDR3 size: 13 residues. The CDR3 here is CASSYSREGTQYF. CDR3 in DNA: TGTGCCAGCAGTTACTCAAGAGAGGGCACGCAGTATTTT.

CDR3 in amino acids: CASSFSLAGETQYF. CDR3 sequence (DNA): TGTGCCAGCAGCTTTAGTTTAGCCGGAGAGACCCAGTACTTC. The chain links TRBV7-7 to TRBJ2-5, with D hard to call. The CDR3 contains 14 residues. Germline V gene lookup returns CDR1 SSHAT and CDR2 FNYEAQ (reference sequence). With 3 bases removed from V and 4 bases from J, the gap between germline ends came to 12 bases.

The V gene is TRBV7-6, the J gene TRBJ2-2; D unclear. V was clipped by 5 bases and J by 7 bases, with 11 bases between them. There are 13 residues in the CDR3. Germline CDR1 is SGHVS and CDR2 is FNYEAQ. The CDR3 sequence is CASSLVRGGELFF. The CDR3 DNA sequence: TGTGCCAGCAGCCTCGTTCGTGGCGGGGAGCTGTTTTTT.

The chain recombines TRBV11-2 with TRBJ2-4; D gene uncertain. The CDR3 consists of 16 residues. Germline V gene lookup returns CDR1 SGHAT and CDR2 FQNNGV. Trimming removed 4 bases from V and 1 base from J, with 14 bases in between. DNA of the CDR3: TGTGCCAGCAGCTCTTTAAACATAGGGGCCAAAAACATTCAGTACTTC. It specifies CASSSLNIGAKNIQYF.

The chain carries TRBV15 and TRBJ2-5; unclear D gene. Germline values: CDR1 LNHNV, CDR2 YYDKDF (reference sequence). V lost 0 bases and J lost 5, with 7 bases in between. The CDR3 totals 13 residues. For the CDR3, the DNA is TGTGCCACCAGCAGAGATCTCACGGAGACCCAGTACTTC. Its translation: CATSRDLTETQYF. Full variable domain (remainder filled in from reference TRBV15 and TRBJ2-5): DAMVIQNPRYQVTQFGKPVTLSCSQTLNHNVMYWYQQKSSQAPKLLFHYYDKDFNNEADTPDNFQSRRPNTSFCFLDIRSPGLGDTAMYLCATSRDLTETQYFGPGTRLLVL.

The chain carries TRBV9 and TRBJ1-1; 11 nucleotides line up with TRBD1. CDR3 length: 15 amino acids. Germline V CDR1 and CDR2: SGDLS, YYNGEE. With 0 bases clipped from V and 5 bases from J, the junction kept 3 bases outside the gene matches. CDR3 amino acids: CASSVAGQGATEAFF. The CDR3 coding sequence is TGTGCCAGCAGCGTAGCTGGACAGGGGGCGACTGAAGCTTTCTTT.

The chain is built from TRBV21-1 and TRBJ1-2; the table's D gene call, TRBD1, was not cross checked with the DNA. TRBV21-1 constitutes a pseudogene. The CDR3 sequence is 16 residues long. The CDR3 region is CASLPPGTPGTYGYTF. The DNA of the CDR3 is TGTGCCAGCCTACCCCCCGGGACACCGGGGACCTATGGCTACACCTTC.

This sequence joins TRBV10-3 and TRBJ2-3, with D possibly being TRBD1 (6 bases). Germline-derived CDR1 and CDR2 are ENHRY and SYGVKD. The CDR3 runs to 13 residues. The ends were cut back, 7 bases at V and 6 bases at J, with 14 bases in the middle. CDR3 in amino acids: CAINPGVGDTQYF. As DNA, the CDR3 is TGTGCCATCAATCCAGGGGTAGGGGATACGCAGTATTTT.

The chain uses TRBV6-6 and TRBJ2-3; 8 bases are a match to TRBD2. The CDR3 is made up of 16 amino acids. Germline CDR1 reads MNHNY; CDR2 reads SVGAGI (reference sequence). V was pared by 5 bases and J by 8 bases, with 15 bases of the junction left unmatched. For the CDR3, the DNA is TGTGCCAGCAGTCCCAACCATAGCGGGGTTGATGGTACGCAGTATTTT. It is translated as CASSPNHSGVDGTQYF.

In regard to this clone: This same CDR3 is encoded by further DNA sequences in the sample. The chain links TRBV29-1 to TRBJ1-4; no clear D gene. Looked up from germline, CDR1 is SQVTM and CDR2 is ANQGSEA. The CDR3 is 12 residues long. V lost 4 bases to trimming and J lost 2 bases, with 5 bases between them. This CDR3 reads CSVGQTNEKLFF. CDR3 nucleotide sequence: TGCAGCGTTGGGCAGACTAATGAAAAACTGTTTTTT.

This clone was counted only a few times. This chain links TRBV13 with TRBJ2-3; D may match TRBD1 or TRBD2 (6 bases each). The V end lost 3 bases, the J end lost 0 bases, and 28 bases lay between the germline ends. This CDR3 comprises 21 residues. From germline, CDR1 is PRHDT and CDR2 FYEKMQ (reference sequence). The CDR3 is CASSFPPLLEGEILSTDTQYF. The CDR3 nucleotides read TGTGCCAGCAGCTTCCCCCCGTTGTTGGAGGGGGAAATACTTAGCACAGATACGCAGTATTTT.

The chain couples TRBV29-1 to TRBJ2-1, with D maybe TRBD1 (6 bases). The germline V and J ends were trimmed by 4 bases and 11 bases, with 18 bases remaining between them. This CDR3 comprises 13 residues. Per the germline V gene, CDR1 is SQVTM and CDR2 is ANQGSEA. The CDR3 DNA follows: TGCAGCGTTGTACCCGACCTACAGGGACAGCAGTTCTTC. Protein: CSVVPDLQGQQFF.